These 17 T cell receptor beta chains were sequenced from one sample in a study of shared clonotypes between healthy human individuals. Sequenced by immunoSEQ multiplex PCR; TCRdb stores in-frame clones only, minus some. The table lists around 1.4 million clones, around 98.5% of them singletons. The sequenced sample consisted of naive CD4+ T cells sorted from blood. Subset: CD45RA+ positively selected. These TCRs come from a man aged 25 to 45 in good health.

The V gene is TRBV19, the J gene TRBJ1-5, with 9 bases aligning to TRBD1. Germline V lookup: CDR1 LNHDA, CDR2 SQIVND (reference sequence). The CDR3 covers 14 residues. J was trimmed by 9 bases and V by 10 bases; bases with no gene match: 13. The CDR3 here is CATTSDRGKPPQHF. DNA of the CDR3: TGTGCCACTACTTCGGACAGGGGAAAGCCGCCCCAGCATTTT.

The gene calls are TRBV18 and TRBJ1-4; D is undetermined. V gave up 8 bases and J gave up 10 bases, with 20 bases separating them. CDR1 and CDR2 (germline): KGHSH, LQKENI. The CDR3 loop spans 14 amino acids. CDR3 nucleotide sequence: TGTGCCAGCCAGCAAGCCACCACTTCGGGAAAACTGTTTTTT. Protein sequence: CASQQATTSGKLFF.

The chain combines TRBV28 with TRBJ2-7; D tentatively reads TRBD1 or TRBD2 (7 bases each). V shed 7 bases and J shed 4 bases, with 17 bases lying between them. CDR1 is MDHEN, CDR2 SYDVKM, per germline. The CDR3 loop spans 14 amino acids. Here the CDR3 DNA reads TGTGCCAGCACCCAGGGAGGGACAGTATACGAGCAGTACTTC. It codes for CASTQGGTVYEQYF.

The chain carries TRBV7-9 and TRBJ2-1; D is unclear. The CDR3 covers 13 residues. Trimming took 1 base from V and 4 from J, leaving 5 bases between them. Germline loops: CDR1 SEHNR, CDR2 FQNEAQ (reference sequence). CDR3 loop: CASSLELYNEQFF. CDR3 in DNA: TGTGCCAGCAGCTTAGAATTGTACAATGAGCAGTTCTTC.

The J gene is TRBJ1-1, the V gene TRBV25-1, with unresolved D. The germline V gene encodes CDR1 MGHDK and CDR2 SYGVNS. This CDR3 has 13 residues. Trimming cost V 3 bases and J 0 bases, with 5 bases left between them. Here the CDR3 DNA reads TGTGCCAGCAGTGATAGATTGAACACTGAAGCTTTCTTT. As protein: CASSDRLNTEAFF.

J is TRBJ2-3 and V is TRBV5-1, with TRBD1 as a possible D gene (6 bases). The CDR3 is 15 amino acids. V gave up 6 bases and J gave up 0 bases, with 14 bases separating them. CDR1 is SGHRS and CDR2 is YFSETQ in the germline V gene. Here the CDR3 DNA reads TGCGCCAGCACCGAGACAGGTGGAAGCACAGATACGCAGTATTTT. This encodes CASTETGGSTDTQYF.

The chain couples TRBV28 to TRBJ2-7; TRBD2 agrees at 7 bases. Germline CDR1 MDHEN, CDR2 SYDVKM. J gave up 4 bases and V 8 bases, and 14 bases lay outside the gene matches. The CDR3 runs 15 residues. CDR3 bases: TGTGCCAGCCGACTATCCGGACTAGTCGGATACGAGCAGTACTTC. This encodes CASRLSGLVGYEQYF.

Turning to this clone: The identical CDR3 is also encoded by other nucleotide sequences in the sample. This sequence joins TRBV5-1 and TRBJ2-5; possibly TRBD2 for D (6 bases). Germline CDR1 is SGHRS and CDR2 is YFSETQ. This CDR3 comprises 15 residues. The V and J ends lost 0 bases and 2 bases respectively, with 11 bases between them. CDR3 loop: CASSLARGGQETQYF. For the CDR3, the DNA is TGCGCCAGCAGCTTGGCACGTGGAGGGCAAGAGACCCAGTACTTC.

The V gene is TRBV7-6, the J gene TRBJ2-7, with a weak D call TRBD2 (6 bases). V was cut by 2 bases and J by 4 bases, with 18 bases left in between. Germline V gene sequence: CDR1 SGHVS, CDR2 FNYEAQ. The CDR3 has 16 amino acids. For the CDR3, the DNA is TGTGCCAGCAGCTTATTTACCAGGGCGGAGGGTTACGAGCAGTACTTC. It is translated as CASSLFTRAEGYEQYF.

The chain has TRBV5-1 and TRBJ2-2; no reliable D call. V was cut by 0 bases and J by 8 bases, with 5 bases left in between. Germline CDR1 and CDR2: SGHRS and YFSETQ. This CDR3 spans 12 amino acids. CDR3 protein: CASSLAGGELFF. The CDR3 DNA sequence: TGCGCCAGCAGCTTGGCAGGTGGGGAGCTGTTTTTT.

The chain uses TRBV2 and TRBJ2-7; 7 positions match TRBD1. The CDR3 loop spans 15 amino acids. The V gene's germline CDR1 is SNHLY and CDR2 FYNNEI. V gave up 3 bases and J gave up 4 bases; unmatched junction bases: 9. In DNA, the CDR3 is TGTGCCAGCAGTGATTCGACAGGGAACGTTTACGAGCAGTACTTC. This gives the protein CASSDSTGNVYEQYF.

The chain joins TRBV7-3 to TRBJ1-3, with D perhaps matching TRBD1 (6 bases). The germline V gene has CDR1 SGHTA and CDR2 FQGTGA. This CDR3 region has 15 residues. Trimming stripped 5 bases from V and 0 bases from J, with 11 bases between. CDR3 DNA sequence: TGTGCCAGCAGCCAGACAGGCACCTCTGGAAACACCATATATTTT. This sequence encodes CASSQTGTSGNTIYF.

V gene TRBV9 combines with J gene TRBJ2-1; 8 bases fit TRBD2. This CDR3 has 17 residues. CDR1 is SGDLS, CDR2 YYNGEE, per germline. The junction had 8 bases not matched to a gene; V was cut back by 3 bases and J by 0 bases. CDR3 coding DNA: TGTGCCAGCAGCGCATCCATAAGCGGGAGCTCCTACAATGAGCAGTTCTTC. Encoded protein: CASSASISGSSYNEQFF.

V is TRBV30 and J is TRBJ2-4; possible D gene TRBD2, 6 bases. V lost 4 bases and J lost 6, with 13 bases in between. Germline loops: CDR1 GTSNPN, CDR2 SVGIG (reference sequence). This CDR3 is 13 amino acids long. CDR3 coding DNA: TGTGCCTGGACAGCCGGGACTTCAAACATTCAGTACTTC. Protein product: CAWTAGTSNIQYF. Full variable domain (rest looked up from reference TRBV30 and TRBJ2-4): SQTIHQWPATLVQPVGSPLSLECTVEGTSNPNLYWYRQAAGRGLQLLFYSVGIGQISSEVPQNLSASRPQDRQFILSSKKLLLSDSGFYLCAWTAGTSNIQYFGAGTRLSVL.

V and J are TRBV5-1 and TRBJ2-6, with D hard to call. The V and J ends lost 3 bases and 0 bases respectively, with 13 bases between them. Germline CDR1 SGHRS, CDR2 YFSETQ. CDR3 length equals 17 residues. DNA of the CDR3: TGCGCCAGCAGCTCGAGCCTGAATCCCTCTGGGGCCAACGTCCTGACTTTC. Protein: CASSSSLNPSGANVLTF.

The chain combines TRBV11-3 with TRBJ2-1; D gene unclear. Per germline, CDR1 SGHNT and CDR2 YENEEA. V lost 1 base and J 4 bases, leaving 5 bases between the germline ends. The CDR3 totals 13 residues. The CDR3 protein is CASSLVGYNEQFF. The CDR3 nucleotides are TGTGCCAGCAGCTTAGTAGGGTACAATGAGCAGTTCTTC. Using reference TRBV11-3 and TRBJ2-1 for the parts outside the CDR3, the full variable domain is EAGVVQSPRYKIIEKKQPVAFWCNPISGHNTLYWYLQNLGQGPELLIRYENEEAVDDSQLPKDRFSAERLKGVDSTLKIQPAELGDSAVYLCASSLVGYNEQFFGPGTRLTVL.

A note on this clone: At the DNA level, this CDR3 is encoded by other sequences in the same sample as well. The genes are TRBV2 and TRBJ2-7, with unresolved D. Trimming took 7 bases from V and 3 from J, leaving 10 bases between them. This CDR3 has 12 residues. From germline, CDR1 is SNHLY and CDR2 FYNNEI. This CDR3 reads CASTPSGYEQYF. Written as DNA, the CDR3 is TGTGCCAGCACCCCCTCGGGCTACGAGCAGTACTTC. Full variable domain (outside the CDR3, taken from reference TRBV2 and TRBJ2-7): EPEVTQTPSHQVTQMGQEVILRCVPISNHLYFYWYRQILGQKVEFLVSFYNNEISEKSEIFDDQFSVERPDGSNFTLKIRSTKLEDSAMYFCASTPSGYEQYFGPGTRLTVT.